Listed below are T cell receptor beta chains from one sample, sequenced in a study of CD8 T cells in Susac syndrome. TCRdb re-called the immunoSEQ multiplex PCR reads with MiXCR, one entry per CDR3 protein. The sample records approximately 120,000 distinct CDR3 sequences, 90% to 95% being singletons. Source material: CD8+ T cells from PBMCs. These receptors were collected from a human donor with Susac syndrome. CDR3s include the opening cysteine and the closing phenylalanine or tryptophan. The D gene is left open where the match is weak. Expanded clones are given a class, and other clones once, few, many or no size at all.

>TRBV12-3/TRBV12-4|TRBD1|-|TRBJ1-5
TGTGCCAGCAGGGGTGGGACAGGGAATCAGCCCCAGCATTTT
CASRGGTGNQPQHF
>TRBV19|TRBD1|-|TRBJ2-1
TGTGCCAGTAGTTCCGGGACAGGGGTCAATGAGCAGTTCTTC
CASSSGTGVNEQFF
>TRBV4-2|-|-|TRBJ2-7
TGTGCCAGCAGCCAAGTTGGTCGTACCTACGAGCAGTACTTC
CASSQVGRTYEQYF
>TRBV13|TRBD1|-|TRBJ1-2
TGTGCCAGCAGCCGGGGACAGGGTGCCTATGGCTACACCTTC
CASSRGQGAYGYTF
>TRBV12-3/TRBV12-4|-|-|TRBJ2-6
TGTGCCAGCAGTCCGCCGGCTTACTCTGGGGCCAACGTCCTGACTTTC
CASSPPAYSGANVLTF
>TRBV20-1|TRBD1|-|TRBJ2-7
TGCAGTGCTCCGACAGGGATCTACTACGAGCAGTACTTC
CSAPTGIYYEQYF
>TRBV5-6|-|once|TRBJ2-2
TGTGCCAGCAGCGATCAGGGGGAGCTGTTTTTT
CASSDQGELFF
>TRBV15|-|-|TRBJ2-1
TGTGCCACCAGTATACTAGGGAATGAGCAGTTCTTC
CATSILGNEQFF
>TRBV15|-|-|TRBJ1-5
TGTGCCACCAGCAGAGAGGACGTTAGCAATCAGCCCCAGCATTTT
CATSREDVSNQPQHF
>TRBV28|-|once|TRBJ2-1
TGTGCCAGCAGCCAGGACCTCCGCTCCTACAATGAGCAGTTCTTC
CASSQDLRSYNEQFF
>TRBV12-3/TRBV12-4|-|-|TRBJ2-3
TGTGCCAGCTCCGAGGGAGGAGGCACAGATACGCAGTATTTT
CASSEGGGTDTQYF
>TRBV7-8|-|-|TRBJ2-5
TGTGCCAGCAGCTTAGCGGCGGTCCAAGAGACCCAGTACTTC
CASSLAAVQETQYF
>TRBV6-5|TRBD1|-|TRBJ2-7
TGTGCCAGCGCCGTCCAGGGGGCGGGCGAGCAGTACTTC
CASAVQGAGEQYF
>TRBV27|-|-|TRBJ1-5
TGTGCCAGCAGTTTATCCGGGGGTGGACAGCCCCAGCATTTT
CASSLSGGGQPQHF
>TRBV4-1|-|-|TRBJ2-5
TGCGCCAGCAGCCAAAGGCTAGCTTCCGAGCAAGAGACCCAGTACTTC
CASSQRLASEQETQYF
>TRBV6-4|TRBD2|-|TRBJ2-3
TGTGCCAGCAGTGAAGCGGGAGGAGCGGCAGATACGCAGTATTTT
CASSEAGGAADTQYF
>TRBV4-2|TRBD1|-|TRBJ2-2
TGTGCCAGCAGCCAAGAGTCCCGACAGGGTATATTCGGGGAGCTGTTTTTT
CASSQESRQGIFGELFF
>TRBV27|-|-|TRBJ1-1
TGTGCCAGCAGTTTATTGGATTGGAACACTGAAGCTTTCTTT
CASSLLDWNTEAFF
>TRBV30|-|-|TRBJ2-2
TGTGCCTGGAGTGTATGGCAGAACACCGGGGAGCTGTTTTTT
CAWSVWQNTGELFF
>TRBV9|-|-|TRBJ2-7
TGTGCCAGCAGCGTAGAGTCCTCACAGGGCGGCTACGAGCAGTACTTC
CASSVESSQGGYEQYF
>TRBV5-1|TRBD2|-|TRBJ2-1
TGCGCCAGCAGCCTAGCGGGAGACCTTTCGTCCAATGAGCAGTTCTTC
CASSLAGDLSSNEQFF
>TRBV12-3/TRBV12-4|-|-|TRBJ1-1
TGTGCCAGCAGCCTTACTAATGAAGCTTTCTTT
CASSLTNEAFF
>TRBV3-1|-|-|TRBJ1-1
TGTGCCAGCAGCCAAGACGAGGGTACAGCATACACTGAAGCTTTCTTT
CASSQDEGTAYTEAFF
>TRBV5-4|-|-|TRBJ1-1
TGTGCCAGCAGCTATCAGGGGAAGAACACTGAAGCTTTCTTT
CASSYQGKNTEAFF
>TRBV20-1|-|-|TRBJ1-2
TGCAGTGCTGATCTCGGACCCGCTAACTATGGCTACACCTTC
CSADLGPANYGYTF
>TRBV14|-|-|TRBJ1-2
TGTGCCAGCAGCCAAGGAAATCTCCAAGATTACACCTTC
CASSQGNLQDYTF
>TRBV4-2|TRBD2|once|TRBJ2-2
TGTGCCAGCAGCCAGGGGACTAGCGGGTTGAACACCGGGGAGCTGTTTTTT
CASSQGTSGLNTGELFF